The 30 T cell receptor beta chains reported below all come from one sample, sequenced in a study of immune characterization of retroperitoneal liposarcoma. From the PCR reads, TCRdb called clonotypes with MiXCR, one entry per CDR3 protein. The table lists about 4,100 distinct CDR3 sequences, over 25% of them singletons. Sequencing was performed on blood. Receptors originate from a female donor with retroperitoneal liposarcoma.

Only a few counts were recorded for this clonotype. The V and J genes are TRBV6-1 and TRBJ2-5; D is ambiguous. The DNA end is a closer match to TRBJ2-7, so the J assignment may be wrong. Germline CDR1 and CDR2: MNHNS and SASEGT. This CDR3 is built from 15 residues. The chain's CDR3 is CASSEGPEGSNEQYF. The CDR3 nucleotides are TGTGCCAGCAGTGAAGGACCTGAAGGGTCCAACGAGCAGTACTTC.

This clonotype turned up a few times. J is TRBJ2-3 and V is TRBV10-3; no reliable D call. The CDR3 loop spans 14 amino acids. From germline, CDR1 is ENHRY and CDR2 SYGVKD. The V end lost 6 bases, the J end lost 5 bases, and 15 bases lay between the germline ends. For the CDR3, the DNA is TGTGCCATCAGGTTCGGACCTACGGGAGATACGCAGTATTTT. Encoded protein: CAIRFGPTGDTQYF.

This clonotype is deemed medium-sized. Given a much more abundant clone one base away, this may be a read error. The rearrangement links TRBV12-3 or TRBV12-4 to TRBJ2-1, with 9 positions matching TRBD1. The CDR3 extends over 11 amino acids. CDR3 protein: CASSTGQGRYF. CDR3 DNA sequence: TGTGCCAGCAGTACCGGACAGGGGCGGTACTTC.

In its sample, this clonotype ranks as medium-sized (0.01 to 0.1%). The rearrangement joins TRBV12-5 to TRBJ1-2; D remains ambiguous. Germline CDR1 reads LGHNT; CDR2 reads FRNRAP. The CDR3 extends over 13 amino acids. The germline V and J ends were trimmed by 4 bases and 2 bases, with 8 bases remaining between them. This chain's CDR3 is CASGSEANYGYTF. CDR3 nucleotides: TGTGCTAGTGGTTCAGAGGCCAACTATGGCTACACCTTC.

This chain links TRBV6-6 with TRBJ2-3, with a tentative D call TRBD1 (5 bases). This CDR3 is 12 amino acids long. The V gene's germline CDR1 is MNHNY and CDR2 SVGAGI (reference sequence). V was pared by 6 bases and J by 6 bases, with 10 bases between. The CDR3 DNA reads TGTGCCAGCAGACCTGACAGCGATACGCAGTATTTT. It codes for CASRPDSDTQYF.

This clonotype came up a few times. CDR3: CASSSHGTSGNTIYF. The CDR3 DNA reads as TGTGCCAGCAGTTCGCACGGGACATCTGGAAACACCATATATTTT. This chain uses TRBV6-5 with TRBJ1-3; possible D gene TRBD1, 6 bases. The length of the CDR3 is 15 residues. The V end was cut by 4 bases, the J end by 1 base, with 11 bases between. The germline CDR1 and CDR2 sequences are MNHEY and SVGAGI.

By sample fraction, this clonotype is medium-sized. The chain employs TRBV6-1 and TRBJ2-1, with 7 bases matching TRBD1. With the DNA end fitting TRBJ2-7 better, the J assignment may be wrong. The V gene's germline CDR1 is MNHNS and CDR2 SASEGT. This CDR3 spans 11 amino acids. The CDR3 reads CASRRQGEQYF. The CDR3 DNA is TGTGCCAGCCGTCGACAGGGCGAGCAGTACTTC.

By proportion, this clonotype is large. The rearrangement uses TRBV27 and TRBJ2-1, with TRBD2 matching 11 bases. V trimming: 3 bases; J trimming: 4 bases; junction bases outside the gene matches: 2. The CDR3 loop spans 15 amino acids. CDR1 is MNHEY, CDR2 SMNVEV, per germline (reference sequence). CDR3 amino acids: CASSLTSGTYNEQFF. CDR3 coding DNA: TGTGCCAGCAGTTTGACTAGCGGGACTTACAATGAGCAGTTCTTC.

The chain has TRBV11-1 and TRBJ2-5; D might be TRBD2 (5 bases). Trimming cost V 0 bases and J 6 bases, with 11 bases left between them. This CDR3 comprises 14 residues. The germline gives CDR1 SGHAT, CDR2 FQDESV (reference sequence). The CDR3 DNA follows: TGTGCCAGCAGCTTAGCGAAACTAGGAAAGACCCAGTACTTC. Residues: CASSLAKLGKTQYF. Supplemented by reference TRBV11-1 and TRBJ2-5, the full variable domain reads EAEVAQSPRYKITEKSQAVAFWCDPISGHATLYWYRQILGQGPELLVQFQDESVVDDSQLPKDRFSAERLKGVDSTLKIQPAELGDSAMYLCASSLAKLGKTQYFGPGTRLLVL.

Of note for this clonotype: The junction shows a germline mismatch at one end, possibly a read error. The V call is TRBV6-1, the J call TRBJ2-1; tentatively, D is TRBD2 (5 bases). Near its end, the DNA agrees better with TRBJ2-7, so the J call may be wrong. The CDR3 extends over 14 amino acids. Germline V gene data show CDR1 as MNHNS and CDR2 as SASEGT. CDR3 nucleotides: TGTGTCAGCAGCGGTACTAGAGGACCCTACGAGCAGTACTTC. It specifies CVSSGTRGPYEQYF.

This clonotype has more than one count but fewer than ten. This chain connects TRBV24-1 to TRBJ2-1; 9 positions match TRBD2. Germline V CDR1 and CDR2: KGHDR, SFDVKD. This CDR3 region has 13 residues. The J segment lost 4 bases and the V segment lost 10 bases, leaving 4 bases of the junction unmatched. CDR3: CATQAGGYNEQFF. CDR3 bases: TGTGCCACTCAAGCGGGAGGATACAATGAGCAGTTCTTC.

V and J are TRBV6-5 and TRBJ2-7; D possibly corresponds to TRBD2 (5 bases). The CDR3 consists of 13 residues. V gave up 5 bases and J gave up 5 bases, with 13 bases separating them. Germline CDR1 is MNHEY and CDR2 is SVGAGI. Here the CDR3 DNA reads TGTGCCAGCAGTGCCCTGGGAGCCCACGAGCAGTACTTC. Amino acids: CASSALGAHEQYF.

This clonotype was picked up a small number of times. This rearrangement joins TRBV28 to TRBJ2-1, with 9 bases that match TRBD2. There are 15 residues in the CDR3. With 2 bases clipped from V and 7 bases from J, the junction kept 6 bases outside the gene matches. CDR1 is MDHEN and CDR2 is SYDVKM in the germline V gene. CDR3: CASSLAAGGPNEQFF. CDR3 DNA sequence: TGTGCCAGCAGTTTAGCCGCGGGAGGGCCGAATGAGCAGTTCTTC. Complete variable domain (other parts from reference TRBV28 and TRBJ2-1): DVKVTQSSRYLVKRTGEKVFLECVQDMDHENMFWYRQDPGLGLRLIYFSYDVKMKEKGDIPEGYSVSREKKERFSLILESASTNQTSMYLCASSLAAGGPNEQFFGPGTRLTVL.

The chain has TRBV10-3 and TRBJ1-3; D is ambiguous. Germline assignment: CDR1 ENHRY and CDR2 SYGVKD. The CDR3 has 12 residues. The CDR3 DNA is TGTGTAGCAGAGGGAACGGGAAACACCATATATTTT. It codes for CVAEGTGNTIYF.

With regard to this clonotype: A much larger clonotype is one base distant, so this may be a read error. This chain connects TRBV6-1 to TRBJ2-1, with D uncertain. Judging by the DNA end, TRBJ2-7 fits better; the J call may be wrong. The CDR3 loop spans 11 amino acids. Germline V lookup: CDR1 MNHNS, CDR2 SASEGT. Here the CDR3 reads CASSTWGEQYF. The DNA for the CDR3 is TGTGCCAGCAGCACATGGGGCGAGCAGTACTTC.

This clonotype was found a few times. This chain uses TRBV6-1 with TRBJ2-1; D is possibly TRBD1 or TRBD2 (5 bases each). V was trimmed by 1 base and J by 10 bases, leaving 20 bases between them. CDR3 length: 16 amino acids. Germline CDR1 is MNHNS and CDR2 is SASEGT. CDR3 protein: CASSEEGPGSSYEQFF. Here the CDR3 DNA reads TGTGCCAGCAGTGAAGAGGGGCCAGGGAGCTCCTACGAGCAGTTCTTC.

By share, this clonotype ranks as medium-sized. The chain couples TRBV12-3 or TRBV12-4 to TRBJ2-1; either TRBD1 or TRBD2 may fit D (5 bases each). CDR3 length equals 14 residues. V was shortened by 3 bases and J by 5 bases, with 11 bases between the two germline ends. CDR3 DNA: TGTGCCAGCAGTTTTTCGGGGCCTGACAATGAGCAGTTCTTC. Translating it yields CASSFSGPDNEQFF.

The chain recombines TRBV7-2 with TRBJ2-7; 8 nucleotides line up with TRBD2. This CDR3 region has 17 residues. J gave up 4 bases and V 2 bases, and 13 bases lay outside the gene matches. CDR1 and CDR2 (germline): SGHTA, FQGNSA. The CDR3 sequence is CASSLFGGGVSPYEQYF. CDR3 DNA sequence: TGTGCCAGCAGCTTATTCGGGGGGGGGGTCTCCCCTTACGAGCAGTACTTC. Filled out from reference TRBV7-2 and TRBJ2-7, the complete variable domain reads GAGVSQSPSNKVTEKGKDVELRCDPISGHTALYWYRQSLGQGLEFLIYFQGNSAPDKSGLPSDRFSAERTGGSVSTLTIQRTQQEDSAVYLCASSLFGGGVSPYEQYFGPGTRLTVT.

In DNA, the CDR3 is TGCGCCAGCAGTGATTCGGACAGGGCAGGAGAGACCCAGTACTTC. The encoded protein is CASSDSDRAGETQYF. This chain links TRBV10-1 with TRBJ2-5; 8 bases agree with TRBD1. The CDR3 sequence is 15 residues long. The trim removed 3 bases at V and 4 bases at J, leaving 7 bases unmatched. The V gene's germline CDR1 is WNHNN and CDR2 SYGVQD (reference sequence).

This clonotype was observed a handful of times. This sequence joins TRBV27 and TRBJ1-2; no definite D call. This CDR3 is 15 amino acids long. Germline CDR1 reads MNHEY; CDR2 reads SMNVEV (reference sequence). V lost 6 bases and J 3 bases, leaving 17 bases between the germline ends. The chain's CDR3 is CASRGLRVIDYGYTF. CDR3 nucleotide sequence: TGTGCCAGCAGGGGCCTGAGGGTAATTGACTATGGCTACACCTTC.

This clonotype was found once. This chain links TRBV6-1 with TRBJ2-5, with D possibly TRBD1 on 5 matching bases. The DNA end is a closer match to TRBJ2-7, so the J assignment may be wrong. The CDR3 contains 14 residues. The germline CDR1 and CDR2 sequences are MNHNS and SASEGT. The CDR3, as DNA: TGTGCCAGCAGTGAGACAGCAGGGCTCTACGAGCAGTACTTC. The encoded protein is CASSETAGLYEQYF.

This sequence joins TRBV23-1 and TRBJ2-3, with a tentative D call TRBD1 (5 bases). TRBV23-1 is an ORF for which the function is uncertain. The CDR3 is 21 amino acids. The ends were cut back, 2 bases at V and 2 bases at J, with 29 bases in the middle. This CDR3 reads CASSQQVWLARIGGATDTQYF. The CDR3, as DNA: TGCGCCAGCAGTCAACAGGTTTGGTTGGCTAGAATAGGTGGGGCCACAGATACGCAGTATTTT.

In its sample, this clonotype is medium-sized. The genes are TRBV7-2 and TRBJ2-3; TRBD2 is a possible D gene (5 bases). Trimming stripped 1 base from V and 1 base from J, with 9 bases between. The CDR3 runs to 15 residues. CDR1 SGHTA and CDR2 FQGNSA come from the germline V gene. The DNA of the CDR3 is TGTGCCAGCAGCTTAGACAGCGGAGGCACAGATACGCAGTATTTT. Amino acids: CASSLDSGGTDTQYF.

This clonotype appeared a few times. The chain joins TRBV6-5 to TRBJ2-3; TRBD2 matches at 8 bases. Per germline, CDR1 MNHEY and CDR2 SVGAGI. Germline trimming cut 6 bases from V and 10 bases from J; bases unmatched to any gene: 21. The CDR3 runs to 17 residues. CDR3 in DNA: TGTGCCAGCAGCATAGGATCGGGACTAGGGGATCTGGGGGCGCAGTATTTT. Translating gives CASSIGSGLGDLGAQYF.

The rearrangement links TRBV6-1 to TRBJ2-5; TRBD1 agrees at 8 bases. Germline values: CDR1 MNHNS, CDR2 SASEGT. CDR3 length: 15 residues. J gave up 4 bases and V 4 bases, and 8 bases lay outside the gene matches. CDR3 residues: CASSANRGVGETQYF. As DNA, the CDR3 is TGTGCCAGCAGTGCCAACAGGGGGGTGGGAGAGACCCAGTACTTC.

This clonotype was counted a single time. The junction and the germline gene differ at one end; a read error may be behind it. The V gene is TRBV11-3, the J gene TRBJ2-6; D may be TRBD1 or TRBD2 (6 bases each). Germline values: CDR1 SGHNT, CDR2 YENEEA. The CDR3 is made up of 17 amino acids. The CDR3 DNA sequence: TGTGCCAGCAGCTTTCATGCCAGCGCGACGGGGGCCAACATCCTGACTTTC. This translates into CASSFHASATGANILTF.

By proportion, this clonotype is medium-sized (0.01 to 0.1%). The V and J genes are TRBV6-1 and TRBJ2-1; TRBD2 aligns across 7 bases. The J call may be faulty, since TRBJ2-7 better matches the DNA end. CDR1 is MNHNS, CDR2 SASEGT, per germline. The length of the CDR3 is 13 residues. In DNA form, the CDR3 reads TGTGCCAGCGGAGCGGGAACTAGCTACGAGCAGTACTTC. Protein sequence: CASGAGTSYEQYF.

This clonotype was seen only a few times. This chain joins TRBV6-1 and TRBJ2-7; TRBD2 aligns across 10 bases. J gave up 5 bases and V 6 bases, and 4 bases lay outside the gene matches. The CDR3 spans 13 residues. From germline, CDR1 is MNHNS and CDR2 SASEGT. The CDR3, as DNA: TGTGCCAGCAGAATCAGCGGGGGGGACGAGCAGTACTTC. This encodes CASRISGGDEQYF.

Relative to its sample, this clonotype is medium-sized (0.01 to 0.1%). The chain carries TRBV10-3 and TRBJ2-1, with D perhaps matching TRBD2 (9 bases). This CDR3 is built from 19 residues. The V gene lost 7 bases and the J gene lost 6 bases, with 31 bases spanning the gap. Germline V gives CDR1 ENHRY, CDR2 SYGVKD. The CDR3 region is CAITPGTGDTSGRFNEQFF. The CDR3 DNA sequence: TGTGCCATCACCCCCGGGACAGGAGACACTAGCGGGCGGTTCAATGAGCAGTTCTTC.

The V and J genes are TRBV11-3 and TRBJ2-5; possibly TRBD2 for D (6 bases). CDR3 length: 15 amino acids. Trimming cost V 3 bases and J 5 bases, with 16 bases left between them. CDR1 SGHNT and CDR2 YENEEA come from the germline V gene. CDR3 amino acids: CASSFGDFGFETQYF. CDR3 coding DNA: TGTGCCAGCAGCTTCGGGGACTTCGGTTTTGAGACCCAGTACTTC.